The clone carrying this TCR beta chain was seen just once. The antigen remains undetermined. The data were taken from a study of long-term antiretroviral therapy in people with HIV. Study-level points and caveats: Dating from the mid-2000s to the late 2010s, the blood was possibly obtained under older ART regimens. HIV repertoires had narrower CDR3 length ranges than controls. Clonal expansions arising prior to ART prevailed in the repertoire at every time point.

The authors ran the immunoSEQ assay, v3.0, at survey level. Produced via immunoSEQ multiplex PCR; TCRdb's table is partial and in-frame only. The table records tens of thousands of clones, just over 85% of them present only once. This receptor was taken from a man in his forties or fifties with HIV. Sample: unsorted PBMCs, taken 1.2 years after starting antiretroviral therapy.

DNA for the CDR3: TGCGCCAGCAGCTTGGAGGGGACGGTTAGGACTGAAGCTTTCTTT. Translated, it gives CASSLEGTVRTEAFF. This chain connects TRBV5-1 to TRBJ1-1; possibly TRBD1 for D (5 bases). This CDR3 contains 15 residues. CDR1 is SGHRS, CDR2 YFSETQ, per germline. V dropped 0 bases and J dropped 5 bases, with 14 bases sitting between them.